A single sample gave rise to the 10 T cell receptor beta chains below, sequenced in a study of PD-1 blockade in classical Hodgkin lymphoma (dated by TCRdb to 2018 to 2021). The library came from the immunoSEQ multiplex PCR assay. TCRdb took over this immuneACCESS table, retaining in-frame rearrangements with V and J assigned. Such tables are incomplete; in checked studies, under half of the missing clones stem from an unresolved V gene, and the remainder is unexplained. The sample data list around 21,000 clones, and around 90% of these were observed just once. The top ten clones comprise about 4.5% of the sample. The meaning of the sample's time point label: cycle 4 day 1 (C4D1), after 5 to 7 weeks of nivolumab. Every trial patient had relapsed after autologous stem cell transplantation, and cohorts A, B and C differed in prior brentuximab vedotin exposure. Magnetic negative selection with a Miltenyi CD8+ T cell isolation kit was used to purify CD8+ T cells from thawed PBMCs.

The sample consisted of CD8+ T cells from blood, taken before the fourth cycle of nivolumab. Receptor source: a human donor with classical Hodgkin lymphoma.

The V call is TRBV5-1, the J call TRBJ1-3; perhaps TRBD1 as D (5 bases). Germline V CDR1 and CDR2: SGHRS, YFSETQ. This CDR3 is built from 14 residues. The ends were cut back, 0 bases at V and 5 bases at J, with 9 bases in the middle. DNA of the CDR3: TGCGCCAGCAGCTTGGGACAGATTAGAAACACCATATATTTT. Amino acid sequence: CASSLGQIRNTIYF.

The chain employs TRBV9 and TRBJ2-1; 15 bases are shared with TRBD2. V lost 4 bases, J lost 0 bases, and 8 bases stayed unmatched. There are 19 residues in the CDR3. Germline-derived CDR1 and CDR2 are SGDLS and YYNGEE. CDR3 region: CASSTWTSGRALSYNEQFF. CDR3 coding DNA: TGTGCCAGCAGCACATGGACTAGCGGGAGGGCCCTCTCCTACAATGAGCAGTTCTTC.

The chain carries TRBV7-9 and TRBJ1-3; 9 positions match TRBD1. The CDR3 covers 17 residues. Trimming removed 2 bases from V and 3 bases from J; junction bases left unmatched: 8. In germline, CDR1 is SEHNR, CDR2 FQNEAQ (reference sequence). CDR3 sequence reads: CASSLRADRGVGNTIYF. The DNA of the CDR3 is TGTGCCAGCAGCTTAAGAGCGGACAGGGGAGTTGGAAACACCATATATTTT.

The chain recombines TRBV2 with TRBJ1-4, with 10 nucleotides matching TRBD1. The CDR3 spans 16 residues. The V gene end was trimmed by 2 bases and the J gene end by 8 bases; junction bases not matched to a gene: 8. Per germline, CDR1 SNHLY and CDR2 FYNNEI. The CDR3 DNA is TGTGCCAGCAGTGAACCTCCCGGGACAGGGGACGAAAAACTGTTTTTT. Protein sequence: CASSEPPGTGDEKLFF.

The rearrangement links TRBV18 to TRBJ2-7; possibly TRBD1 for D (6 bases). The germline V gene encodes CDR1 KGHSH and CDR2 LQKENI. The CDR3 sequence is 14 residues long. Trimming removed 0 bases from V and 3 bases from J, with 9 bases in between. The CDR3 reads CASSPPTDSYEQYF. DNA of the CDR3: TGTGCCAGCTCACCACCCACGGACAGCTACGAGCAGTACTTC.

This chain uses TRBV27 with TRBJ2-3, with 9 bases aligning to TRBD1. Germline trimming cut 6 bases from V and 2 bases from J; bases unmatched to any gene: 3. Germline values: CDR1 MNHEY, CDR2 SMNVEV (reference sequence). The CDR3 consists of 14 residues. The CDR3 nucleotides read TGTGCCAGCAGCTGGACAGGGGTCACAGATACGCAGTATTTT. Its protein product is CASSWTGVTDTQYF.

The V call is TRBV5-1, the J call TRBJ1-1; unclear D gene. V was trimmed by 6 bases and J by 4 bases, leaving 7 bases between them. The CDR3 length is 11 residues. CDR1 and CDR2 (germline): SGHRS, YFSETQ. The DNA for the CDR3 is TGCGCCAGCATTGGTTTCACTGAAGCTTTCTTT. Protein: CASIGFTEAFF.

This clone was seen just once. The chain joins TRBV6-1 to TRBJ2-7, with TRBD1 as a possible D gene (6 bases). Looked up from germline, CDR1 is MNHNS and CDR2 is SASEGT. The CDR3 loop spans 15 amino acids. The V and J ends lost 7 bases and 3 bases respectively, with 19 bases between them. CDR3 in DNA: TGTGCCAGCACCATTTGGACAGAATCGCGCTACGAGCAGTACTTC. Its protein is CASTIWTESRYEQYF.

The CDR3 DNA follows: TGTGCCAGCAGCCGCGGGGGGATCGGCGGCTACACCTTC. It yields the protein CASSRGGIGGYTF. V gene TRBV5-4 combines with J gene TRBJ1-2, with D possibly being TRBD1 (5 bases). Looked up from germline, CDR1 is SGHNT and CDR2 is YYREEE (reference sequence). V gave up 4 bases and J gave up 8 bases, with 15 bases separating them. CDR3 length equals 13 residues.

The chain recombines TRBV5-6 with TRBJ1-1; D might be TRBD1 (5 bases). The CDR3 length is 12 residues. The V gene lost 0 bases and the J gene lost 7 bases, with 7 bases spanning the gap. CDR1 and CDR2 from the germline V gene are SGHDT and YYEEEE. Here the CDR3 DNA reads TGTGCCAGCAGCTTGGTGCAGGGTGAAGCTTTCTTT. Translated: CASSLVQGEAFF.